These 17 T cell receptor beta chains were all obtained from the same sample, sequenced in a study of graft-versus-host responses after intestinal transplantation. Produced via immunoSEQ multiplex PCR; TCRdb's table is partial and in-frame only. The repertoire includes about 71,000 clones, 85% to 95% of them detected once, and over 0.45% sits in the top ten. These receptors' targets are unknown. Sample: unstimulated CD8+ T cells sorted from spleen or lymph node cells, taken before intestinal transplant. These receptors all come from a human donor who received an intestinal transplant.

This clone was observed a few times. CDR3 nucleotides: TGTGCCACCTCACTGACAGGGTTCGAATCCGAGCAGTACTTC. Its protein product is CATSLTGFESEQYF. The gene calls are TRBV10-3 and TRBJ2-7; TRBD1 agrees at 7 bases. The CDR3 is 14 amino acids. The germline CDR1 and CDR2 sequences are ENHRY and SYGVKD. With 10 bases clipped from V and 6 bases from J, the junction kept 15 bases outside the gene matches.

This clone showed up just once. CDR3 sequence: CASSLSRDTGPYGYTF. The DNA of the CDR3 is TGTGCCAGCAGCCTCAGTCGGGACACAGGACCCTATGGCTACACCTTC. The V gene is TRBV9, the J gene TRBJ1-2; D perhaps matches TRBD1 (6 bases). This CDR3 is 16 amino acids long. Germline CDR1 reads SGDLS; CDR2 reads YYNGEE. The ends were cut back, 4 bases at V and 4 bases at J, with 20 bases in the middle.

The chain combines TRBV5-1 with TRBJ2-1; the D call may be TRBD1 or TRBD2 (5 bases each). Looked up from germline, CDR1 is SGHRS and CDR2 is YFSETQ. With 4 bases removed from V and 4 bases from J, the gap between germline ends came to 15 bases. The CDR3 covers 15 residues. CDR3 region: CASSRPGRPYNEQFF. Here the CDR3 DNA reads TGCGCCAGCAGCCGCCCGGGGCGTCCTTACAATGAGCAGTTCTTC.

The rearrangement uses TRBV15 and TRBJ2-5, with D perhaps matching TRBD1 (6 bases). CDR1 LNHNV and CDR2 YYDKDF come from the germline V gene (reference sequence). The CDR3 has 15 residues. Trimming took off 1 base at V and 4 bases at J, with 13 bases between the two ends. In DNA form, the CDR3 reads TGTGCCACCAGCAGAGCCCCAACAGGGATAGAGACCCAGTACTTC. Protein: CATSRAPTGIETQYF.

The V and J genes are TRBV5-1 and TRBJ2-2, with 11 positions matching TRBD2. The V gene end was trimmed by 0 bases and the J gene end by 4 bases; junction bases not matched to a gene: 5. The CDR3 has 17 amino acids. The germline gives CDR1 SGHRS, CDR2 YFSETQ. CDR3 DNA sequence: TGCGCCAGCAGCTTGGTTAGCGGGAGGGCCGGCACCGGGGAGCTGTTTTTT. Translated, it gives CASSLVSGRAGTGELFF.

The chain uses TRBV28 and TRBJ2-3, with TRBD2 as a possible D gene (6 bases). The CDR3 runs 19 residues. V was trimmed by 2 bases and J by 2 bases, leaving 23 bases between them. Germline V gives CDR1 MDHEN, CDR2 SYDVKM. The CDR3 bases are TGTGCCAGCAGTTTACCCGTTCCTAGCGCCACTTTATTCACAGATACGCAGTATTTT. Residues: CASSLPVPSATLFTDTQYF. The whole variable domain, filled in from reference TRBV28 and TRBJ2-3, reads DVKVTQSSRYLVKRTGEKVFLECVQDMDHENMFWYRQDPGLGLRLIYFSYDVKMKEKGDIPEGYSVSREKKERFSLILESASTNQTSMYLCASSLPVPSATLFTDTQYFGPGTRLTVL.

The gene calls are TRBV5-1 and TRBJ2-7; TRBD1 is a possible D gene (6 bases). This CDR3 is 16 amino acids long. Trimming took 4 bases from V and 2 from J, leaving 19 bases between them. Germline assignment: CDR1 SGHRS and CDR2 YFSETQ. CDR3 sequence reads: CASSPADGPGAYEQYF. For the CDR3, the DNA is TGCGCCAGCAGCCCCGCGGATGGTCCAGGGGCCTACGAGCAGTACTTC.

The chain combines TRBV7-9 with TRBJ2-3, with 9 bases lining up with TRBD2. This CDR3 spans 18 amino acids. Losses at the gene ends were 6 bases for V and 1 base for J; bases not matched to a gene: 14. Looked up from germline, CDR1 is SEHNR and CDR2 is FQNEAQ (reference sequence). CDR3 amino acids: CASRSGIAGDDGTDTQYF. CDR3 coding DNA: TGTGCCAGCAGGTCCGGGATAGCGGGAGATGATGGCACAGATACGCAGTATTTT.

V and J are TRBV5-1 and TRBJ1-1; no clear D. Per the germline V gene, CDR1 is SGHRS and CDR2 is YFSETQ. CDR3 size: 14 residues. V was trimmed by 2 bases and J by 5 bases, leaving 13 bases between them. CDR3 amino acids: CASSFPGFDTEAFF. The CDR3 DNA follows: TGCGCCAGCAGCTTTCCAGGTTTCGATACTGAAGCTTTCTTT.

The rearrangement links TRBV7-9 to TRBJ1-2; no firm D call. Germline CDR1 reads SEHNR; CDR2 reads FQNEAQ (reference sequence). CDR3 size: 16 residues. Trimming took 2 bases from V and 4 from J, leaving 17 bases between them. CDR3 sequence: CASSLSALQPFYGYTF. In nucleotides, the CDR3 is TGTGCCAGCAGCTTAAGCGCCCTACAGCCCTTCTATGGCTACACCTTC.

The chain links TRBV27 to TRBJ1-6; D is undetermined. The V and J ends lost 3 bases and 8 bases respectively, with 14 bases between them. Germline V gene data show CDR1 as MNHEY and CDR2 as SMNVEV (reference sequence). The CDR3 length is 15 residues. The CDR3 protein is CASSFLRFRHSPLHF. The CDR3 nucleotides read TGTGCCAGCAGTTTTTTGAGGTTTAGGCATTCACCCCTCCACTTT.

V usage is TRBV27 and J usage is TRBJ2-7; 12 bases match TRBD1. Germline lookup yields CDR1 MNHEY and CDR2 SMNVEV (reference sequence). V lost 5 bases and J lost 3; bases outside the gene matches: 5. The CDR3 sequence is 15 residues long. The CDR3 sequence: CASSLRDRGLYEQYF. The CDR3 DNA reads TGTGCCAGCAGTCTCCGGGACAGGGGGCTCTACGAGCAGTACTTC.

The chain joins TRBV30 to TRBJ2-7, with 9 bases identical to TRBD1. The V gene's germline CDR1 is GTSNPN and CDR2 SVGIG (reference sequence). There are 15 residues in the CDR3. The J segment lost 3 bases and the V segment lost 0 bases, leaving 6 bases of the junction unmatched. The DNA of the CDR3 is TGTGCCTGGAGTGTCCGGACAGGGGTCGTCTACGAGCAGTACTTC. Translated: CAWSVRTGVVYEQYF.

V gene TRBV9 combines with J gene TRBJ2-3; 13 positions match TRBD2. The CDR3 extends over 20 amino acids. Germline lookup yields CDR1 SGDLS and CDR2 YYNGEE. V shed 3 bases and J 0 bases; nucleotides not matched to a gene: 13. The CDR3 nucleotides are TGTGCCAGCAGCGCCCCGGGACTAGCGGGAACGGGGACTAGCACAGATACGCAGTATTTT. It translates to CASSAPGLAGTGTSTDTQYF.

The V call is TRBV15, the J call TRBJ2-1; 7 positions match TRBD1. Germline V CDR1 and CDR2: LNHNV, YYDKDF (reference sequence). This CDR3 is built from 15 residues. After removal of 4 bases from V and 3 bases from J, the junction contained 6 bases not matched to a gene. For the CDR3, the DNA is TGTGCCACCAGCACTTCGGGACAGTACTACAATGAGCAGTTCTTC. This gives the protein CATSTSGQYYNEQFF. Using reference TRBV15 and TRBJ2-1 for the parts outside the CDR3, the full variable domain is DAMVIQNPRYQVTQFGKPVTLSCSQTLNHNVMYWYQQKSSQAPKLLFHYYDKDFNNEADTPDNFQSRRPNTSFCFLDIRSPGLGDTAMYLCATSTSGQYYNEQFFGPGTRLTVL.

This chain joins TRBV2 and TRBJ2-7, with 7 bases aligning to TRBD1. The germline V gene has CDR1 SNHLY and CDR2 FYNNEI. This CDR3 is 14 amino acids long. Losses at the gene ends were 1 base for V and 3 bases for J; bases not matched to a gene: 3. Written as DNA, the CDR3 is TGTGCCAGCAGTGAAGACAGGGGCGGCTACGAGCAGTACTTC. Amino acids: CASSEDRGGYEQYF.

The chain uses TRBV5-6 and TRBJ1-2, with TRBD1 as a possible D gene (6 bases). V gave up 3 bases and J gave up 4 bases, with 16 bases separating them. There are 15 residues in the CDR3. CDR1 and CDR2 (germline): SGHDT, YYEEEE. CDR3 nucleotides: TGTGCCAGCAGCTCCGGGACACTTCCGGGCTATGGCTACACCTTC. Translation gives CASSSGTLPGYGYTF.